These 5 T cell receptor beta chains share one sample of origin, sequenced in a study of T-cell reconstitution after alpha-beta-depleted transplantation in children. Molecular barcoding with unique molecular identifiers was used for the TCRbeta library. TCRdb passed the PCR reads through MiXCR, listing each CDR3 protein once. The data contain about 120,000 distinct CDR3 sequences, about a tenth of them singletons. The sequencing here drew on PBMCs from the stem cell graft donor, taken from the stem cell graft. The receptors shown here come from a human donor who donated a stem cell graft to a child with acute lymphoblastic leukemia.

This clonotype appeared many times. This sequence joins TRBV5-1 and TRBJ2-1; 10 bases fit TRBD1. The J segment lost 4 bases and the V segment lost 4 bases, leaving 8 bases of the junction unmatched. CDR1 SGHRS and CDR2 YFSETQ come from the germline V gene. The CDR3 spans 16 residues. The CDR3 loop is CASSPGDRGQYNEQFF. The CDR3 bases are TGCGCCAGCAGCCCGGGGGACAGGGGTCAGTACAATGAGCAGTTCTTC.

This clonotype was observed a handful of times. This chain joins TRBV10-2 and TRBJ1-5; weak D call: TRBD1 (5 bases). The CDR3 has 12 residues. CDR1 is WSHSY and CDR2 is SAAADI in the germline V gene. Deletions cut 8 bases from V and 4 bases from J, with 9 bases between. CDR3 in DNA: TGCGCCAGCGGGGGGGAAAATCAGCCCCAGCATTTT. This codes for CASGGENQPQHF.

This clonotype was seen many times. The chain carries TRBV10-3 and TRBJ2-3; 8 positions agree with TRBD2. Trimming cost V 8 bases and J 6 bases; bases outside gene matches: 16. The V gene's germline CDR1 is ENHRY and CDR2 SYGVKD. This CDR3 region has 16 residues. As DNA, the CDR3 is TGTGCCATCGCCGGAGCCCAAGCGGGGGTCACTGATACGCAGTATTTT. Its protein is CAIAGAQAGVTDTQYF.

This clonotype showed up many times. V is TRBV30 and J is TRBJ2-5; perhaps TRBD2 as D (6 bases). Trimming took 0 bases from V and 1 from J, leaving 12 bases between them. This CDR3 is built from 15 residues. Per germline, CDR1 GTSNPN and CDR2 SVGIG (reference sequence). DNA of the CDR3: TGTGCCTGGAGTGTACATAGCGGAGCCCAAGAGACCCAGTACTTC. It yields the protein CAWSVHSGAQETQYF.

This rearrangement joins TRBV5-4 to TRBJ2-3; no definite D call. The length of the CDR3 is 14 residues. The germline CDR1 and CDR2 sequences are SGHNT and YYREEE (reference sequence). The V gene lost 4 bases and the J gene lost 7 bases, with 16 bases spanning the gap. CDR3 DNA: TGTGCCAGCAGCACCAGGCTGCTTGGTAATACGCAGTATTTT. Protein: CASSTRLLGNTQYF.